This entry describes one T cell receptor beta chain. Possible read error: a much larger clone is one base away. These data belong to a study of blood T cells in healthy people across ages. Germline loops: CDR1 MNHEY, CDR2 SMNVEV (reference sequence). The CDR3 consists of 17 residues. Primers used in a second PCR of about 6 to 11 cycles were a sample-barcoded 5' primer and a J-beta primer mix. TCRdb re-called the 5' RACE reads with MiXCR, one entry per CDR3 protein. The sample records about 780,000 distinct CDR3 sequences, about 42% being singletons. The sequence was obtained from an elderly man in good health. Material: blood. The V gene is TRBV27, the J gene TRBJ2-7; D tentatively fits TRBD1 or TRBD2 (5 bases each). The J call is in doubt because the DNA end fits TRBJ2-5 better. The chain's CDR3 is CAGSLTPLTNWGETQYF. DNA for the CDR3: TGTGCCGGCAGTTTAACCCCTCTTACCAATTGGGGGGAGACCCAGTACTTC.